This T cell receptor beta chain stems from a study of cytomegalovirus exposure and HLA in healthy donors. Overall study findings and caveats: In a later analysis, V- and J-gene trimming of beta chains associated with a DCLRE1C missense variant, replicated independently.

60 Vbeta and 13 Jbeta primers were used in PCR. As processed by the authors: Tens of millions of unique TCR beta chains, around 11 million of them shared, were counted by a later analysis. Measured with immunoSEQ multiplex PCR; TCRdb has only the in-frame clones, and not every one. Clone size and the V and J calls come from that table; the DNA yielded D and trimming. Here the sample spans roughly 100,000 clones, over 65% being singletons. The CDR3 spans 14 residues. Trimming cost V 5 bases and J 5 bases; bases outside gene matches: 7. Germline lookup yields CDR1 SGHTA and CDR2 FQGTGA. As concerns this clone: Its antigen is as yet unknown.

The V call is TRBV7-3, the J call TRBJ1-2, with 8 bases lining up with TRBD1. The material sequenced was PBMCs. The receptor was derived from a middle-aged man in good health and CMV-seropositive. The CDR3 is CASSPGTGGYGYTF. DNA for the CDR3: TGTGCCAGCAGCCCTGGGACAGGCGGATATGGCTACACCTTC.